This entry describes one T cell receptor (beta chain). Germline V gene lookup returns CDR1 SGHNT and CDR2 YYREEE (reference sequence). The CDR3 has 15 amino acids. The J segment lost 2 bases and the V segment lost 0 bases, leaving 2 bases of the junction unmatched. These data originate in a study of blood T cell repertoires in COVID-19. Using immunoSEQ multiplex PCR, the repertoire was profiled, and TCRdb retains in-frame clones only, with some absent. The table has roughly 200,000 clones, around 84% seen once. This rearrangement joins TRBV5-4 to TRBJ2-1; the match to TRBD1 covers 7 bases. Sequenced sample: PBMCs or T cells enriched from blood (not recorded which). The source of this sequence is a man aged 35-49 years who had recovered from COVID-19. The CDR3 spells CASSLEGAAYNEQFF. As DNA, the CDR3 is TGTGCCAGCAGCTTGGAGGGGGCAGCCTACAATGAGCAGTTCTTC.